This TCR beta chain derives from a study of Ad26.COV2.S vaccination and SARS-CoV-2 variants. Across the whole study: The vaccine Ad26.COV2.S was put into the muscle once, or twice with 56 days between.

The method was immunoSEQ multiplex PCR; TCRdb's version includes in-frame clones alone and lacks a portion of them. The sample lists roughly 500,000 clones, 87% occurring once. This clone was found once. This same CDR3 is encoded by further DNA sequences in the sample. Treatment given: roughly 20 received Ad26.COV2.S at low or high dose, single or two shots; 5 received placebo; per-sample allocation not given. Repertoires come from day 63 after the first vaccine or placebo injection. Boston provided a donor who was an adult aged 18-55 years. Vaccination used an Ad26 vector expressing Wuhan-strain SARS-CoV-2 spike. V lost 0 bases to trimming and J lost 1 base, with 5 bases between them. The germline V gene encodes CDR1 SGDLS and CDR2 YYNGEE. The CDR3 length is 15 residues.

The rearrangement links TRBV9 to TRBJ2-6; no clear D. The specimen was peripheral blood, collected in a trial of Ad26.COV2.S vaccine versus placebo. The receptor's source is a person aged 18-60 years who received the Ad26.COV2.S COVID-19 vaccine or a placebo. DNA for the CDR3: TGTGCCAGCAGCGTAGGGGGATCTGGGGCCAACGTCCTGACTTTC. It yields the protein CASSVGGSGANVLTF.